The following is a T cell receptor beta chain sequence with its context. This clonotype appeared a few times. Its binding antigen is unknown. The record has no base qualities; no much larger clone is one base away. These data are taken from a study of CD8 T cells in ankylosing spondylitis (dated by TCRdb to the late 2010s). Looking at the study overall: The study profiled T cell receptor beta repertoires in healthy donors and ankylosing spondylitis patients to find disease-linked TCR variants. Peripheral blood was sampled, and synovial fluid was also collected from ankylosing spondylitis patients. In total, the full study cohort was made up of about 110 healthy donors and some 26 ankylosing spondylitis patients.

Reads for this sample came from an Illumina HiSeq 2500. TCR beta libraries were prepared by quantitative 5'-RACE with molecular barcodes. The original pipeline was this. To identify disease-linked TCR variants, a new computational method was used, one built on a probabilistic model of VDJ rearrangement. TCRdb's own reprocessing of the public reads used fastp at Q25 and MiXCR and kept productive beta chains. Every CDR3 protein is listed once, alongside the most common genes and DNA of its rows. None of the V and J calls come from the authors' own analysis; TCRdb made them. Counted in this sample were over 400,000 distinct CDR3 sequences; roughly a quarter of them appeared once. 0.85% to 1% of the sample belongs to the ten largest clones. What the study reported, not specific to this receptor: Some motif variants were previously reported in synovial fluid and blood of reactive arthritis patients, suggesting common disease-initiation mechanisms. Blood from ankylosing spondylitis patients appeared to be characterized by a TCR beta motif composed of about eight highly homologous amino acid variants. In peripheral blood, the disease-linked clones were found at relatively low frequencies and had a CD8+ phenotype. Significant enrichment of the disease-linked clones was reported in matched synovial fluid samples from ankylosing spondylitis patients.

The CDR3 sequence holds 17 residues, the cysteine and phenylalanine included. The entry retains the CDR3 DNA only, 51 bases that are in frame from base 1. Reading the germline V gene gives CDR1 SGHTA and CDR2 FQGNSA. V has 3 bases trimmed and J has 6 bases trimmed; junction bases matching no gene number 9. The chain is made from TRBV7-2 and TRBJ2-3, with 13 bases aligning to TRBD2. The sequenced material came from blood, either unsorted or a sorted T cell fraction (not recorded which). This clonotype was sampled from a male donor with ankylosing spondylitis. The sequence in DNA is TGTGCCAGCAGCTTCCTACTAGCGGGAGGGCCAGGGGATACGCAGTATTTT. Translated, it reads CASSFLLAGGPGDTQYF.